The 7 T cell receptor beta chains in this list originate from one sample, sequenced in a study of T cells in Graves' hyperthyroidism and ophthalmopathy (dated by TCRdb to about 2019). The method was multiplex PCR. The instrument was an Illumina HiSeq 2000. The TCR beta CDR3 regions were amplified from the RNA transcripts. A first-round RT-PCR of the TCR CDR3 used the HTBI primer set with the Qiagen OneStep RT-PCR kit. Through fastp at Q25 and MiXCR, TCRdb rebuilt clones from the public reads, retaining in-frame beta chains. Rows are combined by CDR3 protein, so each entry shows the most common genes and DNA. Counted in this sample were 450,000 to 650,000 distinct CDR3 sequences; under 20% of them appeared once. Jointly, the top ten make up 17% of the sample. Sequencing input: blood. The receptors were sampled from a woman aged 18-29 years with Graves' ophthalmopathy.

This clonotype was seen a few times. The V and J genes are TRBV28 and TRBJ1-5, with 8 positions matching TRBD1. The J segment lost 6 bases and the V segment lost 2 bases, leaving 6 bases of the junction unmatched. The CDR3 contains 15 residues. The germline CDR1 and CDR2 sequences are MDHEN and SYDVKM. As DNA, the CDR3 is TGTGCCAGCAGTTTAGTGCAGGGGGCACTTCAGCCCCAGCATTTT. Translation gives CASSLVQGALQPQHF.

This clonotype occurred a few times. This chain joins TRBV12-3 or TRBV12-4 and TRBJ1-2; 9 nucleotides align to TRBD1. There are 16 residues in the CDR3. V lost 6 bases, J lost 4 bases, and 12 bases stayed unmatched. The CDR3, as DNA: TGTGCCAGCAGCAACGCTGGGACAGGGAGGACCTATGGCTACACCTTC. Amino acid sequence: CASSNAGTGRTYGYTF.

In its sample, this clonotype was seen many times. The rearrangement uses TRBV20-1 and TRBJ2-3; the match to TRBD2 covers 10 bases. The CDR3 length is 14 residues. V dropped 7 bases and J dropped 3; count of bases not matched to a gene: 7. The germline CDR1 and CDR2 sequences are DFQATT and SNEGSKA (reference sequence). The CDR3 DNA sequence: TGCAGTGGGGGCCTAGCGGGGGCGACAGATACGCAGTATTTT. Translation gives CSGGLAGATDTQYF.

V is TRBV20-1 and J is TRBJ2-5; tentative D call: TRBD2 (5 bases). The V and J ends lost 5 bases and 4 bases respectively, with 11 bases between them. The V gene's germline CDR1 is DFQATT and CDR2 SNEGSKA (reference sequence). The CDR3 extends over 12 amino acids. CDR3 protein: CSASWRAETQYF. The CDR3 region has the DNA TGCAGTGCTTCTTGGCGGGCAGAGACCCAGTACTTC.

This clonotype was counted at least ten times. For the CDR3, the DNA is TGTGCCTGGAACCAGGGGGCGGAAGGTGAAAAACTGTTTTTT. Its translation: CAWNQGAEGEKLFF. This sequence joins TRBV30 and TRBJ1-4, with 8 bases lining up with TRBD1. Germline CDR1 reads GTSNPN; CDR2 reads SVGIG (reference sequence). This CDR3 comprises 14 residues. J lost 7 bases, V lost 4 bases, and 8 bases had no gene match.

The gene calls are TRBV7-9 and TRBJ2-5; 7 nucleotides match TRBD2. This CDR3 contains 14 residues. V trimming: 8 bases; J trimming: 4 bases; junction bases outside the gene matches: 10. Germline CDR1 is SEHNR and CDR2 is FQNEAQ (reference sequence). In DNA form, the CDR3 reads TGTGCCAGCGAGCGGGGTTCTGGGAGAGAGACCCAGTACTTC. Its translation: CASERGSGRETQYF.

This clonotype appeared many times. V and J are TRBV28 and TRBJ2-1; no firm D call. Germline loops: CDR1 MDHEN, CDR2 SYDVKM. CDR3 size: 16 residues. V was clipped by 1 base and J by 7 bases, with 17 bases between them. The DNA for the CDR3 is TGTGCCAGCAGTTTATTATCCTTGAGATTTAAAAATGAGCAGTTCTTC. It codes for CASSLLSLRFKNEQFF.